The 15 T cell receptor beta chains presented below share a single source sample, sequenced in a study of blood T cells in healthy people across ages. For the second PCR, which ran for about 7 to 11 cycles, a sample-barcoded 5' primer and a J-beta primer mix were used. TCRdb reprocessed the 5' RACE reads via MiXCR and lists one record per CDR3 protein. The data show about 1,800,000 distinct CDR3 sequences, 28% seen once. Material: blood. All receptors come from a woman aged 30 to 39 in good health.

This clonotype occurred many times. This chain joins TRBV12-3 or TRBV12-4 and TRBJ2-7, with 10 bases aligning to TRBD2. The length of the CDR3 is 15 residues. V lost 5 bases and J lost 4; bases outside the gene matches: 8. CDR3 amino acids: CASSPSSGSQYEQYF. CDR3 coding DNA: TGTGCCAGCAGTCCGTCTAGCGGGAGCCAGTACGAGCAGTACTTC.

This rearrangement joins TRBV12-3 or TRBV12-4 to TRBJ2-7; 9 positions match TRBD1. With V trimmed by 5 bases and J by 6 bases, 8 bases remained unmatched. This CDR3 has 14 residues. Here the CDR3 DNA reads TGTGCCAGCAGTCTCGGGACAGGGAGGTCCGAGCAGTACTTC. Translating gives CASSLGTGRSEQYF.

The V and J genes are TRBV7-2 and TRBJ2-4, with unresolved D. The J call could be wrong; TRBJ2-7 is a better fit for the DNA end. The CDR3 has 14 amino acids. Germline V gene lookup returns CDR1 SGHTA and CDR2 FQGNSA. CDR3 sequence: CASSLSVTAYEQYF. The CDR3 coding sequence is TGTGCCAGCAGCTTATCCGTAACGGCGTACGAGCAGTACTTC.

This clonotype was picked up a small number of times. The rearrangement joins TRBV12-3 or TRBV12-4 to TRBJ2-5, with D perhaps TRBD2 (7 bases). CDR3 length: 15 residues. V dropped 4 bases and J dropped 4 bases, with 16 bases sitting between them. CDR3 sequence: CASSYGGLARETQYF. In DNA, the CDR3 is TGTGCCAGCAGTTACGGGGGGCTGGCGAGAGAGACCCAGTACTTC.

This clonotype was seen only a few times. This chain uses TRBV20-1 with TRBJ1-2; TRBD1 is a possible D gene (6 bases). There are 15 residues in the CDR3. V lost 3 bases and J lost 8, with 22 bases in between. Germline CDR1 reads DFQATT; CDR2 reads SNEGSKA (reference sequence). CDR3 residues: CSARLQAGVIGGYTF. In DNA form, the CDR3 reads TGCAGTGCTAGGCTTCAGGCAGGGGTAATTGGAGGCTACACCTTC.

This chain links TRBV5-1 with TRBJ1-4, with 11 positions matching TRBD1. The germline CDR1 and CDR2 sequences are SGHRS and YFSETQ. The length of the CDR3 is 15 residues. V lost 4 bases, J lost 8 bases, and 7 bases stayed unmatched. CDR3 protein: CASSAPDRGQEKLFF. CDR3 in DNA: TGCGCCAGCAGCGCGCCGGACAGGGGGCAGGAAAAACTGTTTTTT.

The DNA for the CDR3 is TGTGCCTGGAGTCTCGGGGGAGCAGTCGAGCAGTACTTC. Translating it yields CAWSLGGAVEQYF. The gene calls are TRBV30 and TRBJ2-7; D may be TRBD2 (6 bases). The CDR3 extends over 13 amino acids. V was pared by 2 bases and J by 6 bases, with 14 bases between. Germline-derived CDR1 and CDR2 are GTSNPN and SVGIG (reference sequence).

This clonotype has a handful of counts. The rearrangement links TRBV3-1 to TRBJ1-5, with D unclear. Germline V gives CDR1 LGHDT, CDR2 YNNKEL (reference sequence). CDR3 size: 15 residues. V gave up 3 bases and J gave up 0 bases, with 9 bases separating them. CDR3 region: CASSQQSYSNQPQHF. In DNA, the CDR3 is TGTGCCAGCAGCCAGCAGTCTTATAGCAATCAGCCCCAGCATTTT.

This clonotype was seen at least ten times. V is TRBV12-3 or TRBV12-4 and J is TRBJ1-2, with D possibly being TRBD1 (6 bases). V lost 1 base, J lost 2 bases, and 11 bases lay in between. The length of the CDR3 is 15 residues. CDR3 protein: CASSLEGGDNYGYTF. The CDR3, as DNA: TGTGCCAGCAGTTTAGAGGGGGGAGACAACTATGGCTACACCTTC.

The V gene is TRBV2, the J gene TRBJ2-3, with TRBD2 matching over 8 bases. The CDR3 length is 14 residues. The V and J ends lost 10 bases and 0 bases, in that order; junction bases with no gene match: 6. Germline V lookup: CDR1 SNHLY, CDR2 FYNNEI. In nucleotides, the CDR3 is TGTGCCAAGCAGCGGGGGAATAGCACAGATACGCAGTATTTT. Protein product: CAKQRGNSTDTQYF.

The CDR3 nucleotides are TGTGCCAGCTTAGGGGAGCGGTCCATCGATACGCAGTATTTT. This encodes CASLGERSIDTQYF. The chain links TRBV7-2 to TRBJ2-3; either TRBD1 or TRBD2 may supply D (5 bases each). CDR3 length: 14 residues. Germline CDR1 SGHTA, CDR2 FQGNSA. Trimming took off 8 bases at V and 6 bases at J, with 18 bases between the two ends.

In this sample, this clonotype turned up a few times. The V gene is TRBV9, the J gene TRBJ2-3; no reliable D call. Germline V gives CDR1 SGDLS, CDR2 YYNGEE. This CDR3 is built from 16 residues. V was clipped by 3 bases and J by 2 bases, with 16 bases between them. The CDR3 region has the DNA TGTGCCAGCAGCGAGTACCCCGGATCTCACACAGATACGCAGTATTTT. This translates into CASSEYPGSHTDTQYF.

V and J are TRBV12-3 or TRBV12-4 and TRBJ2-1; D possibly uses TRBD1 or TRBD2 (6 bases each). The V gene lost 6 bases and the J gene lost 5 bases, with 14 bases spanning the gap. The CDR3 has 14 amino acids. DNA of the CDR3: TGTGCCAGCAGGCGCATTAGGGGGGACAATGAGCAGTTCTTC. Amino acids: CASRRIRGDNEQFF.

The CDR3 region has the DNA TGCAGTGCTAGAGATATGACAGGTCTACATGGCTACACCTTC. Its translation is CSARDMTGLHGYTF. The gene calls are TRBV20-1 and TRBJ1-2; tentative D call: TRBD1 (6 bases). The germline V gene has CDR1 DFQATT and CDR2 SNEGSKA (reference sequence). The V end lost 0 bases, the J end lost 6 bases, and 14 bases lay between the germline ends. The CDR3 spans 14 residues.

This clonotype was detected ten times or more. The V call is TRBV30, the J call TRBJ1-5; 8 positions agree with TRBD1. The ends lost 0 bases at V and 6 bases at J; junction bases unmatched: 1. The germline CDR1 and CDR2 sequences are GTSNPN and SVGIG (reference sequence). The CDR3 runs 13 residues. In nucleotides, the CDR3 is TGTGCCTGGAGTGTACAGGGGGGTCAGCCCCAGCATTTT. It yields the protein CAWSVQGGQPQHF.